These T cell receptor beta chains were read from a single sample in a study of CD8 T cells in ankylosing spondylitis. A single record per CDR3 protein comes from TCRdb applying MiXCR to the 5' RACE reads. The sample has approximately 220,000 distinct CDR3 sequences, about 10% seen once. The sample consisted of blood, either unsorted or a sorted T cell fraction (not recorded which). All receptors come from a male donor with ankylosing spondylitis or in good health (not recorded which). Each CDR3 is given with its conserved first and last residue.

V gene: TRBV20-1
CDR3 length: 14
CDR3 protein: CSAGQGSEKETQYF

V gene: TRBV7-2
CDR3 length: 15
CDR3 protein: CASSLTSGNTGELFF

V gene: TRBV10-3
CDR3 length: 13
CDR3 protein: CAISASPSNEQFF

V gene: TRBV5-1
CDR3 length: 14
CDR3 protein: CASSPQAGRETQYF

V gene: TRBV12-3/TRBV12-4
CDR3 length: 16
CDR3 protein: CASSRLAGAITGELFF

V gene: TRBV5-1
CDR3 length: 15
CDR3 protein: CASSPIDRGSYEQYF

V gene: TRBV6-5
CDR3 length: 15
CDR3 protein: CASSYRRLAAGELFF

V gene: TRBV10-3
CDR3 length: 14
CDR3 protein: CAIGGQGARYEQYF

V gene: TRBV7-2
CDR3 length: 15
CDR3 protein: CASSFLGAGGYGYTF

V gene: TRBV5-6
CDR3 length: 14
CDR3 protein: CASSRTESDNEQFF

V gene: TRBV20-1
CDR3 length: 14
CDR3 protein: CSAVGQISHQPQHF

V gene: TRBV7-9
CDR3 length: 13
CDR3 protein: CASSAGAYNEQFF

V gene: TRBV11-1
CDR3 length: 14
CDR3 protein: CASSSLQGAGGYTF

V gene: TRBV27
CDR3 length: 14
CDR3 protein: CASSYESANTEAFF

V gene: TRBV20-1
CDR3 length: 14
CDR3 protein: CSARDLRGQSPLHF

V gene: TRBV6-5
CDR3 length: 15
CDR3 protein: CASSTIPDRDYGYTF

V gene: TRBV9
CDR3 length: 15
CDR3 protein: CASSLGTLPRNEQYF

V gene: TRBV10-3
CDR3 length: 15
CDR3 protein: CATQSGGPGTDTQYF

V gene: TRBV7-6
CDR3 length: 14
CDR3 protein: CASNLVHTQETQYF

V gene: TRBV20-1
CDR3 length: 17
CDR3 protein: CSARGPSGGPSTDTQYF

V gene: TRBV11-2
CDR3 length: 18
CDR3 protein: CASSVFSGTSVNTGELFF

V gene: TRBV3-1
CDR3 length: 14
CDR3 protein: CASHGTDYNSPLHF

V gene: TRBV20-1
CDR3 length: 15
CDR3 protein: CSASRPSGNTDTQYF

V gene: TRBV20-1
CDR3 length: 12
CDR3 protein: CSASISNQPQHF

V gene: TRBV6-6
CDR3 length: 12
CDR3 protein: CASRGGAYEQYF

V gene: TRBV6-6
CDR3 length: 13
CDR3 protein: CASSYPGRETQYF

V gene: TRBV7-2
CDR3 length: 13
CDR3 protein: CASSLLFGGEQFF

V gene: TRBV10-2
CDR3 length: 15
CDR3 protein: CASSPGTPSYNEQFF

V gene: TRBV6-1
CDR3 length: 16
CDR3 protein: CASSDAIPLMNTEAFF

V gene: TRBV7-9
CDR3 length: 17
CDR3 protein: CASILGEEPGVQETQYF

V gene: TRBV10-3
CDR3 length: 15
CDR3 protein: CAISDPGQGAGELFF

V gene: TRBV15
CDR3 length: 17
CDR3 protein: CATSREYNREAPYGYTF

V gene: TRBV12-3/TRBV12-4
CDR3 length: 12
CDR3 protein: CASSRGNGELFF

V gene: TRBV11-1
CDR3 length: 14
CDR3 protein: CASSFAGENTEAFF

V gene: TRBV20-1
CDR3 length: 14
CDR3 protein: CSADGLAGAETQYF

V gene: TRBV7-3
CDR3 length: 14
CDR3 protein: CASSILAGAGELFF

V gene: TRBV20-1
CDR3 length: 15
CDR3 protein: CSASLPGQGADEQYF

V gene: TRBV5-1
CDR3 length: 17
CDR3 protein: CASSVSGTGQFGNTIYF

V gene: TRBV18
CDR3 length: 14
CDR3 protein: CASSPAGGHNEQFF

V gene: TRBV18
CDR3 length: 16
CDR3 protein: CASSPPTGASTGELFF

V gene: TRBV28
CDR3 length: 15
CDR3 protein: CASSLTGTASYEQYF

V gene: TRBV2
CDR3 length: 13
CDR3 protein: CASTAARGTEAFF

V gene: TRBV5-6
CDR3 length: 17
CDR3 protein: CASSLEAGSGVRNEAFF

V gene: TRBV20-1
CDR3 length: 14
CDR3 protein: CSARGRLGVDEQYF

V gene: TRBV10-3
CDR3 length: 16
CDR3 protein: CAISESGGKIGNEQFF

V gene: TRBV12-3/TRBV12-4
CDR3 length: 16
CDR3 protein: CASSAGVSSSTDTQYF

V gene: TRBV28
CDR3 length: 15
CDR3 protein: CAANSGTNPRQPQHF

V gene: TRBV9
CDR3 length: 13
CDR3 protein: CASSVYPSEEQFF

V gene: TRBV12-3/TRBV12-4
CDR3 length: 15
CDR3 protein: CASSLRPRTKETQYF

V gene: TRBV2
CDR3 length: 14
CDR3 protein: CASSEDSGNTEAFF

V gene: TRBV5-1
CDR3 length: 15
CDR3 protein: CASSLEDSPYNEQFF

V gene: TRBV7-9
CDR3 length: 13
CDR3 protein: CASSLSPWNEQYF

V gene: TRBV7-3
CDR3 length: 14
CDR3 protein: CASSLRASGLMSYF